This is a list of T cell receptor beta chains from one sample in a study of cytotoxic CD8 clonotypes in ibrutinib-treated CLL. Some clones are missing from TCRdb's copy, which holds only in-frame ones; the method was immunoSEQ multiplex PCR. The profile shows roughly 180,000 clones, 84% of them singletons. The starting material was PBMCs, obtained after 24 months of ibrutinib treatment. The origin of the receptors is a human donor with chronic lymphocytic leukemia. Each CDR3 is given with its conserved first and last residue. The order of the fields is clone size, V gene, D gene, J gene, CDR3 protein, CDR3 DNA. The D gene is left open where the match is weak. Only part of the rows carry a size: once, few, many, or a class if the clone is expanded.

abundance: -
v_gene: TRBV18
d_gene: TRBD1
j_gene: TRBJ2-7
CDR3aa: CASQSQGQPYEQYF
CDR3nt: TGTGCCAGCCAATCCCAGGGACAGCCCTACGAGCAGTACTTC

abundance: -
v_gene: TRBV6-5
d_gene: TRBD1
j_gene: TRBJ2-7
CDR3aa: CASSSTGTGGMYEQYF
CDR3nt: TGTGCCAGCAGTTCTACGGGGACAGGGGGTATGTACGAGCAGTACTTC

abundance: few
v_gene: TRBV19
d_gene: -
j_gene: TRBJ1-4
CDR3aa: CASSALSGGDEKLFF
CDR3nt: TGTGCCAGTAGTGCCCTCTCCGGGGGCGATGAAAAACTGTTTTTT

abundance: few
v_gene: TRBV5-8
d_gene: TRBD1
j_gene: TRBJ1-4
CDR3aa: CASSLWGQGHEKLFF
CDR3nt: TGTGCCAGCAGCTTGTGGGGACAGGGGCATGAAAAACTGTTTTTT

abundance: -
v_gene: TRBV9
d_gene: TRBD2
j_gene: TRBJ2-7
CDR3aa: CASRETSGSGEQYF
CDR3nt: TGTGCCAGCCGTGAAACTAGCGGGAGTGGCGAGCAGTACTTC

abundance: -
v_gene: TRBV5-5
d_gene: -
j_gene: TRBJ2-7
CDR3aa: CASRQEYEQYF
CDR3nt: TGTGCCAGCAGACAGGAATACGAGCAGTACTTC

abundance: -
v_gene: TRBV19
d_gene: -
j_gene: TRBJ1-4
CDR3aa: CASSREAAYLFF
CDR3nt: TGTGCCAGTAGTAGGGAGGCGGCGTATCTGTTTTTT

abundance: few
v_gene: TRBV7-3
d_gene: TRBD1
j_gene: TRBJ1-2
CDR3aa: CASSPGQVYGYTF
CDR3nt: TGTGCCAGCAGCCCGGGACAGGTCTATGGCTACACCTTC

abundance: -
v_gene: TRBV28
d_gene: TRBD2
j_gene: TRBJ2-1
CDR3aa: CASRPGLAGSQEQFF
CDR3nt: TGTGCCAGCAGGCCGGGACTAGCGGGATCCCAGGAGCAGTTCTTC

abundance: -
v_gene: TRBV6-5
d_gene: -
j_gene: TRBJ1-5
CDR3aa: CASKTGGYSNQPQHF
CDR3nt: TGTGCCAGTAAAACGGGGGGGTATAGCAATCAGCCCCAGCATTTT

abundance: -
v_gene: TRBV9
d_gene: -
j_gene: TRBJ1-1
CDR3aa: CASTKEGQGRSEAFF
CDR3nt: TGTGCCAGCACCAAGGAGGGGCAGGGAAGATCTGAAGCTTTCTTT

abundance: -
v_gene: TRBV19
d_gene: -
j_gene: TRBJ2-7
CDR3aa: CASSIGLGVYEQYF
CDR3nt: TGTGCCAGTAGTATAGGACTGGGGGTCTACGAGCAGTACTTC

abundance: -
v_gene: TRBV7-2
d_gene: -
j_gene: TRBJ1-1
CDR3aa: CASSSRSRLTEAFF
CDR3nt: TGTGCCAGCAGCTCGAGGAGCCGGCTCACTGAAGCTTTCTTT

abundance: -
v_gene: TRBV7-3
d_gene: TRBD2
j_gene: TRBJ2-1
CDR3aa: CASSPHSGWSSYNEQFF
CDR3nt: TGTGCCAGCAGCCCCCATAGCGGGTGGAGCTCCTACAATGAGCAGTTCTTC

abundance: -
v_gene: TRBV28
d_gene: TRBD2
j_gene: TRBJ2-7
CDR3aa: CASRGSSGGYEQYF
CDR3nt: TGTGCCAGCAGAGGTTCTAGCGGGGGTTACGAGCAGTACTTC

abundance: -
v_gene: TRBV7-2
d_gene: -
j_gene: TRBJ2-7
CDR3aa: CASSRPGTTYEQYF
CDR3nt: TGTGCCAGCAGCCGTCCGGGGACAACCTACGAGCAGTACTTC

abundance: -
v_gene: TRBV28
d_gene: -
j_gene: TRBJ1-2
CDR3aa: CGSGVANYGYTF
CDR3nt: TGTGGCTCGGGGGTAGCTAACTATGGCTACACCTTC

abundance: -
v_gene: TRBV6-1
d_gene: TRBD1
j_gene: TRBJ2-7
CDR3aa: CASSGFDRGQYEQYF
CDR3nt: TGTGCCAGCAGTGGGTTTGACAGGGGGCAATACGAGCAGTACTTC

abundance: -
v_gene: TRBV6-4
d_gene: TRBD1
j_gene: TRBJ1-1
CDR3aa: CASRTTGTGGPRGTEAFF
CDR3nt: TGTGCCAGCAGAACAACCGGGACAGGGGGCCCTCGGGGTACTGAAGCTTTCTTT

abundance: -
v_gene: TRBV12-5
d_gene: -
j_gene: TRBJ1-1
CDR3aa: CASGSPPGRSMNTEAFF
CDR3nt: TGTGCTAGTGGCTCCCCCCCGGGACGTAGCATGAACACTGAAGCTTTCTTT

abundance: few
v_gene: TRBV6-1
d_gene: -
j_gene: TRBJ1-3
CDR3aa: CASSADPGSGNTIYF
CDR3nt: TGTGCCAGCAGTGCGGACCCAGGGTCTGGAAACACCATATATTTT

abundance: -
v_gene: TRBV7-9
d_gene: TRBD1
j_gene: TRBJ2-2
CDR3aa: CASSHTGDTGELFF
CDR3nt: TGTGCCAGCAGTCATACAGGGGACACCGGGGAGCTGTTTTTT

abundance: -
v_gene: TRBV30
d_gene: -
j_gene: TRBJ1-2
CDR3aa: CAWGTGSLYGYTF
CDR3nt: TGTGCCTGGGGAACAGGGTCTCTCTATGGCTACACCTTC

abundance: few
v_gene: TRBV7-2
d_gene: -
j_gene: TRBJ2-2
CDR3aa: CASSLMRQLAGELFF
CDR3nt: TGTGCCAGCAGCTTAATGAGGCAATTGGCCGGGGAGCTGTTTTTT

abundance: -
v_gene: TRBV21-1
d_gene: -
j_gene: TRBJ2-1
CDR3aa: CASSKIGNVEPNEQFF
CDR3nt: TGTGCCAGCAGCAAAATCGGGAACGTAGAGCCTAATGAGCAGTTCTTC

abundance: few
v_gene: TRBV6-4
d_gene: -
j_gene: TRBJ2-1
CDR3aa: CASSESPVHLSYNEQFF
CDR3nt: TGTGCCAGCAGTGAATCTCCGGTTCACCTCTCCTACAATGAGCAGTTCTTC

abundance: few
v_gene: TRBV2
d_gene: TRBD1
j_gene: TRBJ1-1
CDR3aa: CASRRQGTEAFF
CDR3nt: TGTGCCAGCCGTAGACAGGGAACTGAAGCTTTCTTT

abundance: -
v_gene: TRBV6-1
d_gene: -
j_gene: TRBJ2-6
CDR3aa: CASTNTHSGANVLTF
CDR3nt: TGTGCCAGCACAAACACCCACTCTGGGGCCAACGTCCTGACTTTC

abundance: -
v_gene: TRBV10-3
d_gene: -
j_gene: TRBJ1-2
CDR3aa: CAIMEGGDGYTF
CDR3nt: TGTGCCATCATGGAGGGCGGTGATGGCTACACCTTC

abundance: -
v_gene: TRBV4-1
d_gene: -
j_gene: TRBJ1-2
CDR3aa: CASRHLGLSNDGYTF
CDR3nt: TGCGCCAGCAGGCATCTGGGACTCTCTAACGATGGCTACACCTTC

abundance: -
v_gene: TRBV30
d_gene: TRBD1
j_gene: TRBJ1-2
CDR3aa: CAYGRDRGLYGYTF
CDR3nt: TGTGCCTATGGACGGGACAGGGGGTTGTATGGCTACACCTTC

abundance: -
v_gene: TRBV28
d_gene: TRBD1
j_gene: TRBJ1-2
CDR3aa: CASSTGGYGYTF
CDR3nt: TGTGCCAGCAGTACAGGGGGCTATGGCTACACCTTC

abundance: once
v_gene: TRBV6-1
d_gene: TRBD2
j_gene: TRBJ2-7
CDR3aa: CASSEDLGLAGVYEQYF
CDR3nt: TGTGCCAGCAGTGAAGATTTGGGACTAGCGGGAGTCTACGAGCAGTACTTC

abundance: -
v_gene: TRBV30
d_gene: -
j_gene: TRBJ1-5
CDR3aa: CAWSSQANQPQHF
CDR3nt: TGTGCCTGGAGTTCACAGGCTAATCAGCCCCAGCATTTT

abundance: -
v_gene: TRBV7-2
d_gene: -
j_gene: TRBJ2-3
CDR3aa: CASSERSSTDTQYF
CDR3nt: TGTGCCAGCAGCGAGCGGTCTAGCACAGATACGCAGTATTTT

abundance: -
v_gene: TRBV29-1
d_gene: TRBD1
j_gene: TRBJ1-1
CDR3aa: CSVERGQGNTEAFF
CDR3nt: TGCAGCGTCGAGCGGGGACAGGGGAACACTGAAGCTTTCTTT

abundance: -
v_gene: TRBV19
d_gene: -
j_gene: TRBJ1-5
CDR3aa: CASTRGHQPQHF
CDR3nt: TGTGCCAGTACTAGAGGGCATCAGCCCCAGCATTTT

abundance: -
v_gene: TRBV6-5
d_gene: -
j_gene: TRBJ1-5
CDR3aa: CASSYVEGQPQHF
CDR3nt: TGTGCCAGCAGTTACGTCGAGGGTCAGCCCCAGCATTTT

abundance: -
v_gene: TRBV6-5
d_gene: -
j_gene: TRBJ2-2
CDR3aa: CASASVNTGELFF
CDR3nt: TGTGCCAGCGCGTCGGTCAACACCGGGGAGCTGTTTTTT